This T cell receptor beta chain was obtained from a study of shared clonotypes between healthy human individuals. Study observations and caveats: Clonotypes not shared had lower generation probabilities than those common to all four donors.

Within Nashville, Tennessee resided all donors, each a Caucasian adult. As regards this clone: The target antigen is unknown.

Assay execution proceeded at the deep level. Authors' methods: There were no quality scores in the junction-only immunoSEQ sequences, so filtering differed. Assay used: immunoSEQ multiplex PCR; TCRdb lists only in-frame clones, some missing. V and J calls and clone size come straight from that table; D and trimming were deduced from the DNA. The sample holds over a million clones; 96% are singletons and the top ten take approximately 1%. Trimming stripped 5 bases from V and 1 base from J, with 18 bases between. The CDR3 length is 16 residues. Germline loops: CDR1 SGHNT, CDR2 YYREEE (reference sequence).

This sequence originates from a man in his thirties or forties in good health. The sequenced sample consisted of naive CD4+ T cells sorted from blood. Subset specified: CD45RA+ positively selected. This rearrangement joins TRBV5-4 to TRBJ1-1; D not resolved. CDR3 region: CASSPEYGRTNTEAFF. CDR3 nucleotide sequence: TGTGCCAGCAGTCCCGAGTACGGGCGAACGAACACTGAAGCTTTCTTT.